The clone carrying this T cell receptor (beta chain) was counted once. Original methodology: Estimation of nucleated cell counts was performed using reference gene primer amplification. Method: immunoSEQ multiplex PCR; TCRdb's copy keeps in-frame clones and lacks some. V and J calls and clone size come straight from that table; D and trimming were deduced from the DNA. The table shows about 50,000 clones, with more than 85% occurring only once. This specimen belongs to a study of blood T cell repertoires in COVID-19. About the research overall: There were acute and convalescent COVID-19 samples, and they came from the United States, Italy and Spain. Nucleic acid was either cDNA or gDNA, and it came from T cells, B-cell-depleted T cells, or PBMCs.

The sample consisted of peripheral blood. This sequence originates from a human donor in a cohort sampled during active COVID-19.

The CDR3 DNA sequence: TGCAGCGTTGAAGAGCGGGAGGGCCGGGAGACCCAGTACTTC. This sequence encodes CSVEEREGRETQYF. The gene calls are TRBV29-1 and TRBJ2-5; 9 nucleotides line up with TRBD2. The trim removed 0 bases at V and 5 bases at J, leaving 4 bases unmatched. This CDR3 comprises 14 residues. In germline, CDR1 is SQVTM, CDR2 ANQGSEA.